This TCR beta chain was captured in a study of cytomegalovirus exposure and HLA in healthy donors. Libraries were prepared by immunoSEQ multiplex PCR; TCRdb keeps only in-frame clonotypes and omits some of them. Of roughly 300,000 clones in the sample, around 90% were seen once. Germline lookup yields CDR1 MDHEN and CDR2 SYDVKM. The CDR3 contains 15 residues. The V segment lost 6 bases and the J segment 2 bases; nucleotides outside the gene matches: 6. This chain links TRBV28 with TRBJ1-5; 8 bases are shared with TRBD1. What was sequenced was PBMCs. The source is a woman aged 25-40 years in good health and CMV-seropositive. CDR3 nucleotides: TGTGCCAGCAGGAACAGGGGGTTGGGCAATCAGCCCCAGCATTTT. It encodes CASRNRGLGNQPQHF.